This T cell receptor (beta chain) was captured in a study of human T cells and chemical hapten exposure. Study-level background: Mainly, slight library volume differences in the pool made TCR yields vary. Study-wide points: Versus controls, significantly more large CDR3 similarity clusters arose from expanded TCRs.

What the library attached to individual cDNA molecules were unique molecular identifiers. TCRdb re-analysed the RACE reads in MiXCR, keeping a single row per CDR3 protein. The sample holds some 79,000 distinct CDR3 sequences; 10% are singletons and the top ten take about 5%. Time point given: patch test 2, 6 weeks after DPC sensitization. Treatment indicated: therapeutic diphenylcyclopropenone sensitization with weekly scalp DPC. It was unfractionated whole blood from which total RNA was extracted. The table lists this clonotype with many counts. The target antigen is unknown. This receptor was obtained from a woman aged 50 to 60 with alopecia areata. Some clones in this sample may be carry-over from other donors' samples. The specimen was whole blood, collected in connection with sensitization to the hapten diphenylcyclopropenone (DPC).

CDR3 DNA sequence: TGCGCCAGCAGCTTGGTTCTAGGGGGCGCTTACACCGGGGAGCTGTTTTTT. It is translated as CASSLVLGGAYTGELFF. The chain has TRBV5-1 and TRBJ2-2; 7 nucleotides match TRBD1. Germline CDR1 is SGHRS and CDR2 is YFSETQ. J gave up 3 bases and V 0 bases, and 8 bases lay outside the gene matches. CDR3 length: 17 amino acids.